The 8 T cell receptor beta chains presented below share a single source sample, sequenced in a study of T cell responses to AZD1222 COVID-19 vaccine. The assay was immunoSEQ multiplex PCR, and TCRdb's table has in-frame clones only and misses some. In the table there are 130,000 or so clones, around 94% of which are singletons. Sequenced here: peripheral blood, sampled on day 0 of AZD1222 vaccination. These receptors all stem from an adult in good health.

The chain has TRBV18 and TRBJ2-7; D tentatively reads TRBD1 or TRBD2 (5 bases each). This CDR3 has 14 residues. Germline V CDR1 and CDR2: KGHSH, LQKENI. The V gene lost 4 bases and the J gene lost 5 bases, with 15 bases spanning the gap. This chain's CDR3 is CASSQYEGRNEQYF. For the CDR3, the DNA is TGTGCCAGCTCACAGTACGAGGGGCGGAACGAGCAGTACTTC.

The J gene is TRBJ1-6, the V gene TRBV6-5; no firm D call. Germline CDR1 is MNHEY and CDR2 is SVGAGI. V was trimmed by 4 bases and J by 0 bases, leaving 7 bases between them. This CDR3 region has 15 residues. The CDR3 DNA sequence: TGTGCCAGCAGTTCATCAAGCTCCTATAATTCACCCCTCCACTTT. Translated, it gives CASSSSSSYNSPLHF.

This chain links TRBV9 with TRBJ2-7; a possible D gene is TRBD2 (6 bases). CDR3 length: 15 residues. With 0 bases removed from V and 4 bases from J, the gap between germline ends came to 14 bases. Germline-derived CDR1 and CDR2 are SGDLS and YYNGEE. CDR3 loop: CASSVGQTGVYEQYF. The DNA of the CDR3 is TGTGCCAGCAGCGTAGGCCAGACGGGGGTGTACGAGCAGTACTTC.

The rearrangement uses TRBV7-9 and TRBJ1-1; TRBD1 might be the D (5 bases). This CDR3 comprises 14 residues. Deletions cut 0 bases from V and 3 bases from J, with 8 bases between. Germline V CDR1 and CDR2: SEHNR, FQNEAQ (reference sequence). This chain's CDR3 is CASSLAGADTEAFF. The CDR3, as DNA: TGTGCCAGCAGCTTAGCAGGGGCCGACACTGAAGCTTTCTTT.

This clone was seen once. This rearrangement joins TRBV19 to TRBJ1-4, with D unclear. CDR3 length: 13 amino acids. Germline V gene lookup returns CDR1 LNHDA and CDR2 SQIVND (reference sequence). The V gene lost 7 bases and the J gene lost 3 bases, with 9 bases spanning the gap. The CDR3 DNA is TGTGCCAGTACCCTGGCCCCTAATGAAAAACTGTTTTTT. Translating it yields CASTLAPNEKLFF.

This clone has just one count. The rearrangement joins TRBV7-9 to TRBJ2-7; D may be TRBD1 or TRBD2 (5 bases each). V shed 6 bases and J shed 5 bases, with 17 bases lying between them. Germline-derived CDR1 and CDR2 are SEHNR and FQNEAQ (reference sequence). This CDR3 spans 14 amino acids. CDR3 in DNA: TGTGCCAGCAGTTCTGGGGCAGGGAGCCACGAGCAGTACTTC. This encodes CASSSGAGSHEQYF.

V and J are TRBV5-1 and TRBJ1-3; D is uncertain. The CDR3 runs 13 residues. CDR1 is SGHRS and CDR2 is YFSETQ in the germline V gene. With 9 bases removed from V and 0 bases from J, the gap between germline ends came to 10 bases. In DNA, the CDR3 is TGCGCCACAGGCGAAGACTCTGGAAACACCATATATTTT. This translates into CATGEDSGNTIYF. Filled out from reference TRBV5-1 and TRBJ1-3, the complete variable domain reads KAGVTQTPRYLIKTRGQQVTLSCSPISGHRSVSWYQQTPGQGLQFLFEYFSETQRNKGNFPGRFSGRQFSNSRSEMNVSTLELGDSALYLCATGEDSGNTIYFGEGSWLTVV.

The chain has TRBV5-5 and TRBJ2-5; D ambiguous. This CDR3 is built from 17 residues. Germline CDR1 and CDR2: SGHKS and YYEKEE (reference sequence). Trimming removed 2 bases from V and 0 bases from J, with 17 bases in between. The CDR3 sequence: CASSLKFPGAYQETQYF. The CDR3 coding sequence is TGTGCCAGCAGCTTAAAGTTCCCAGGAGCTTACCAAGAGACCCAGTACTTC.